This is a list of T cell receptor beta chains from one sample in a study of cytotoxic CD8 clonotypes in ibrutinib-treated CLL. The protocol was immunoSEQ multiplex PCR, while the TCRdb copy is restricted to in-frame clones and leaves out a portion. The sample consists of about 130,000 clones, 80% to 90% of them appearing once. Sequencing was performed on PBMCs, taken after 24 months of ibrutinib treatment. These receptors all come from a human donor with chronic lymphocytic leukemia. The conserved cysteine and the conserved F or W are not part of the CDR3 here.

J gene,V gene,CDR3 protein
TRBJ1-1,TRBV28,ATFGQLNTEAF
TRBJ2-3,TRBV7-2,ASSPSGSTDTQY
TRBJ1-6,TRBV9,ASSITGGNSPLH
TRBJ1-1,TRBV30,AWSPRQGLMNTEAF
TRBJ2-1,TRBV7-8,ASSLGWLAGSHVASNEQF
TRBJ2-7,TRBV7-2,ASSLDSTPEQY
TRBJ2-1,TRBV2,ASSPGVYNEQF
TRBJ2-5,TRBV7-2,ASSFRQGRQETQY
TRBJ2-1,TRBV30,AWSPGLVSHNEQF
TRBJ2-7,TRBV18,ASSPVQGGYEQY
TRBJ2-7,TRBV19,ASSRERTVDYEQY
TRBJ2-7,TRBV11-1,ASSTLRDRGFYEQY
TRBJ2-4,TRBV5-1,ASSKTGTGRVENIQY
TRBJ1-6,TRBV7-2,ASSLGVWSMGSPLH
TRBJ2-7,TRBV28,ASKRDSYEQY
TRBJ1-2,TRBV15,ATSRGSVTGGDYGYT
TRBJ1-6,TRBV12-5,ASGTNRETPLH
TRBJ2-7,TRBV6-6,ATRGGTYEQY
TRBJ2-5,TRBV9,ASSAGTGEGQETQY
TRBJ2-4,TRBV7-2,ASSPRPGGLAKNIQY
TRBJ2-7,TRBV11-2,ASSLDLAGGYEQY
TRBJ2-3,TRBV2,ASSEGETSTDTQY
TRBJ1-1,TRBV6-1,ASDLRDRSTEAF
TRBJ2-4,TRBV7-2,ASSLGGVKNIQY
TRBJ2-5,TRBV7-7,ASSFSGGKTQY
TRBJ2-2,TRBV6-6,ASSYGRVNTGELF
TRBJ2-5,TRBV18,ASSLAVTVVETQY
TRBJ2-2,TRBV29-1,SVFARSNTGELF
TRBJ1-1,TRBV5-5,ASTTSSRGNTEAF
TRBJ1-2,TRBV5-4,ASSLSRFGTGGYT
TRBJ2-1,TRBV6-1,ASSEPGQGYNEQF
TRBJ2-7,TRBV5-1,ASSPTGATPPEQY
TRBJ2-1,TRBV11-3,ASSLDLTGGLGSSYNEQF
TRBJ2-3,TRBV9,ASSPSGVRSTDTQY
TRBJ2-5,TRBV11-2,ASSPTRQTEETQY
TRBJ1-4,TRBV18,ASSLTGGQLQTNEKLF
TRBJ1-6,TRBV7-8,ASSPGQGSGSPLH
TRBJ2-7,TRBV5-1,ASSLERQALYEQY